This T cell receptor beta chain was obtained from a study of Ad26.COV2.S vaccination and SARS-CoV-2 variants. About this clone itself: Its antigen is not known.

The CDR3 is made up of 12 amino acids. The V segment lost 7 bases and the J segment 9 bases; nucleotides outside the gene matches: 6. The treatment here: some 19 received Ad26.COV2.S at low or high dose, single or two shots; several received placebo; per-sample allocation not given. Repertoires come from day 63 after the first vaccine or placebo injection. Findings of the study overall: Substantial response breadth was reportedly seen for spike-specific CD8+ and CD4+ T cells after vaccination. Placebo recipients and vaccine recipients were similar in non-spike TCR breadth.

Produced via immunoSEQ multiplex PCR; TCRdb's table is partial and in-frame only. The sample includes 350,000 to 500,000 clones, around 91% of them seen just once. The clonotype comes from a person aged 18-60 years who received the Ad26.COV2.S COVID-19 vaccine or a placebo. The genes are TRBV12-3 or TRBV12-4 and TRBJ2-1, with 7 bases identical to TRBD2. Here the sequenced sample was peripheral blood, taken in a trial of Ad26.COV2.S vaccine versus placebo. This chain's CDR3 is CASKRAGFEQFF. DNA of the CDR3: TGTGCCAGCAAGCGAGCGGGGTTTGAGCAGTTCTTC.